Following are 17 T cell receptor beta chains from one sample sequenced in a study of cytomegalovirus exposure and HLA in healthy donors. Amplification used 60 Vbeta primers and 13 Jbeta primers. Data came from immunoSEQ multiplex PCR; TCRdb stores just in-frame clones and leaves some out. The sample has 180,000 or so clones, around 62% seen once. The sequencing input was PBMCs. These receptors came from a man aged 40-49 years in good health and CMV-seronegative.

As to this clone: An end of the junction does not agree with germline; a read error may underlie this. This sequence joins TRBV30 and TRBJ2-5, with D perhaps matching TRBD2 (7 bases). The CDR3 runs to 15 residues. The germline V gene encodes CDR1 GTSNPN and CDR2 SVGIG (reference sequence). CDR3 in amino acids: CAWTKGGGPGGTQYF. As DNA, the CDR3 is TGTGCTTGGACCAAAGGGGGGGGGCCGGGGGGGACCCAGTACTTC.

For the CDR3, the DNA is TGTGCCAGCAGCTTAACCCAGGGGCGGTACGAGCAGTACTTC. It is translated as CASSLTQGRYEQYF. The V and J genes are TRBV7-2 and TRBJ2-7, with a weak D call TRBD1 (6 bases). The V and J ends lost 2 bases and 4 bases respectively, with 12 bases between them. Looked up from germline, CDR1 is SGHTA and CDR2 is FQGNSA. This CDR3 is 14 amino acids long. Full variable domain (missing parts from reference TRBV7-2 and TRBJ2-7): GAGVSQSPSNKVTEKGKDVELRCDPISGHTALYWYRQSLGQGLEFLIYFQGNSAPDKSGLPSDRFSAERTGGSVSTLTIQRTQQEDSAVYLCASSLTQGRYEQYFGPGTRLTVT.

The chain employs TRBV5-1 and TRBJ1-1; 8 bases map to TRBD1. CDR3 length: 15 residues. CDR1 SGHRS and CDR2 YFSETQ come from the germline V gene. The junction had 7 bases not matched to a gene; V was cut back by 4 bases and J by 2 bases. The CDR3 spells CASSPRTGSNTEAFF. The CDR3 DNA is TGCGCCAGCAGCCCGAGGACAGGGTCCAACACTGAAGCTTTCTTT.

This chain links TRBV7-2 with TRBJ1-2, with D uncertain. CDR1 is SGHTA and CDR2 is FQGNSA in the germline V gene. The CDR3 runs 14 residues. Trimming left V 7 bases short and J 0 bases short, with 12 bases between. CDR3 in DNA: TGTGCCAGCAAACGAAACTCTGCTAACTATGGCTACACCTTC. Protein: CASKRNSANYGYTF.

This clone turned up a few times. The V and J genes are TRBV11-2 and TRBJ1-5; 8 positions match TRBD1. CDR1 and CDR2 (germline): SGHAT, FQNNGV. V shed 5 bases and J 2 bases; nucleotides not matched to a gene: 5. The CDR3 runs to 15 residues. Written as DNA, the CDR3 is TGTGCCAGCAGCCGTGACAGGGGCGGCAATCAGCCCCAGCATTTT. Its translation is CASSRDRGGNQPQHF.

This clone was counted a few times. The chain is built from TRBV11-3 and TRBJ2-1; possible D gene TRBD1, 6 bases. The CDR3 consists of 15 residues. Germline loops: CDR1 SGHNT, CDR2 YENEEA. Trimming removed 5 bases at V and 6 bases at J, with 17 bases between. This CDR3 reads CASSIDRKPLNEQFF. The CDR3, as DNA: TGTGCCAGCAGCATCGACAGGAAACCCCTCAATGAGCAGTTCTTC.

This chain links TRBV6-1 with TRBJ1-3, with 9 bases identical to TRBD1. Germline-derived CDR1 and CDR2 are MNHNS and SASEGT. With V trimmed by 3 bases and J by 4 bases, 4 bases remained unmatched. The CDR3 consists of 15 residues. The CDR3 here is CASSEGQGNGNTIYF. CDR3 coding DNA: TGTGCCAGCAGTGAGGGACAGGGAAACGGAAACACCATATATTTT.

This chain joins TRBV7-2 and TRBJ2-1, with TRBD1 as a possible D gene (6 bases). The germline V and J ends were trimmed by 5 bases and 4 bases, with 15 bases remaining between them. This CDR3 contains 15 residues. Germline V gene sequence: CDR1 SGHTA, CDR2 FQGNSA. The CDR3 spells CASSESRGLYNEQFF. CDR3 nucleotides: TGTGCCAGCAGCGAGTCCAGGGGCTTATACAATGAGCAGTTCTTC.

The V and J genes are TRBV7-2 and TRBJ2-2, with D maybe TRBD2 (5 bases). CDR3 length: 15 amino acids. The germline V gene has CDR1 SGHTA and CDR2 FQGNSA. Trimming removed 0 bases at V and 4 bases at J, with 9 bases between. CDR3 DNA: TGTGCCAGCAGCTTAGCGGGAGCGACCACCGGGGAGCTGTTTTTT. Translated: CASSLAGATTGELFF. The entire variable domain, with the rest obtained from reference TRBV7-2 and TRBJ2-2, is as follows: GAGVSQSPSNKVTEKGKDVELRCDPISGHTALYWYRQSLGQGLEFLIYFQGNSAPDKSGLPSDRFSAERTGGSVSTLTIQRTQQEDSAVYLCASSLAGATTGELFFGEGSRLTVL.

This clone was observed a few times. The chain uses TRBV14 and TRBJ2-7, with TRBD2 as a possible D gene (5 bases). CDR3 length: 12 amino acids. Trimming shortened V by 4 bases and J by 10 bases, and 14 bases separated the two germline ends. Germline values: CDR1 SGHDN, CDR2 FVKESK. CDR3 DNA sequence: TGTGCCAGCAGCCCTTCAGGACGGACTCAGTACTTC. Its protein product is CASSPSGRTQYF. The whole variable domain, remainder taken from reference TRBV14 and TRBJ2-7, is EAGVTQFPSHSVIEKGQTVTLRCDPISGHDNLYWYRRVMGKEIKFLLHFVKESKQDESGMPNNRFLAERTGGTYSTLKVQPAELEDSGVYFCASSPSGRTQYFGPGTRLTVT.

This chain joins TRBV2 and TRBJ2-7; D perhaps matches TRBD1 (6 bases). The CDR3 runs 14 residues. V lost 1 base, J lost 4 bases, and 11 bases lay in between. CDR1 and CDR2 from the germline V gene are SNHLY and FYNNEI. Written as DNA, the CDR3 is TGTGCCAGCAGTGAAGGACAGGCCCCTTACGAGCAGTACTTC. Encoded protein: CASSEGQAPYEQYF. Supplemented by reference TRBV2 and TRBJ2-7, the full variable domain reads EPEVTQTPSHQVTQMGQEVILRCVPISNHLYFYWYRQILGQKVEFLVSFYNNEISEKSEIFDDQFSVERPDGSNFTLKIRSTKLEDSAMYFCASSEGQAPYEQYFGPGTRLTVT.

The chain carries TRBV6-1 and TRBJ1-2; D unclear. The CDR3 loop spans 14 amino acids. V lost 7 bases and J lost 4, with 16 bases in between. Looked up from germline, CDR1 is MNHNS and CDR2 is SASEGT. In nucleotides, the CDR3 is TGTGCCAGCACCGAAAGTACCCTACGCTATGGCTACACCTTC. Its translation is CASTESTLRYGYTF.

The chain couples TRBV13 to TRBJ2-4, with D maybe TRBD1 (6 bases). This CDR3 comprises 14 residues. Germline assignment: CDR1 PRHDT and CDR2 FYEKMQ (reference sequence). Trimming pared 4 bases from V and 8 bases from J, leaving 15 bases between. The CDR3 DNA sequence: TGTGCCAGCAGCTGGACAGAGGAGAAGGACATTCAGTACTTC. Amino acid sequence: CASSWTEEKDIQYF.

This rearrangement joins TRBV5-4 to TRBJ2-3, with 12 bases lining up with TRBD2. The CDR3 extends over 14 amino acids. Germline trimming cut 4 bases from V and 6 bases from J; bases unmatched to any gene: 3. The germline V gene has CDR1 SGHNT and CDR2 YYREEE (reference sequence). DNA of the CDR3: TGTGCCAGCAGCCTCGGACTAGCGGGGGATACGCAGTATTTT. Its translation is CASSLGLAGDTQYF.

The rearrangement links TRBV1 to TRBJ2-3; TRBD2 reflects the table's D call only, with no check against the DNA. TRBV1 is a known pseudogene. This CDR3 contains 17 residues. In nucleotides, the CDR3 is TGCACCAGCAGCCAAAGGGCGGGACTAGCTGTCACAGATACGCAGTATTTT. It codes for CTSSQRAGLAVTDTQYF.

V is TRBV29-1 and J is TRBJ1-1; TRBD1 matches at 7 bases. The CDR3 contains 13 residues. Germline CDR1 is SQVTM and CDR2 is ANQGSEA. Trimming at V came to 5 bases and at J to 1 base, leaving 4 bases not matched to a gene. CDR3 in DNA: TGCAGCGTTACCGGGACAGAGAACACTGAAGCTTTCTTT. The encoded protein is CSVTGTENTEAFF.

The V call is TRBV30, the J call TRBJ2-7; 13 bases line up with TRBD2. Germline CDR1 reads GTSNPN; CDR2 reads SVGIG (reference sequence). After removal of 1 base from V and 4 bases from J, the junction contained 4 bases not matched to a gene. This CDR3 contains 15 residues. The CDR3 loop reads CAWSEGTSGNYEQYF. The CDR3 DNA reads TGTGCCTGGAGTGAAGGGACTAGCGGGAATTACGAGCAGTACTTC.